These T cell receptor beta chains were read from a single sample in a study of identical twins. TCRdb called the 5' RACE reads again in MiXCR, with one record for every CDR3 protein. The profile covers about 730,000 distinct CDR3 sequences, with over 20% appearing a single time and about 4.3% taken by the ten largest. Another study also made use of these data, one on T cells expressing NK-cell markers.

Sequencing was performed on PBMCs. The receptors come from a woman aged 18-35 years in good health. The CDR3 runs from the conserved cysteine through the conserved F or W. Fields, in order: V gene, D gene, clone size, J gene, CDR3 DNA, CDR3 protein. The D gene is left open where the match is weak. A row's size may be missing; if present it is once, few, many or a size class.

V gene: TRBV19; D gene: TRBD1; clone size: NA; J gene: TRBJ2-7; CDR3 DNA: TGTGCCAGTACCTCGGGGACAGGGGCCTACGAGCAGTACTTC; CDR3 protein: CASTSGTGAYEQYF
V gene: TRBV20-1; D gene: NA; clone size: few; J gene: TRBJ1-2; CDR3 DNA: TGCAGTGCCCTGAATGCGGACATTCGGGGCTATGGCTACACCTTC; CDR3 protein: CSALNADIRGYGYTF
V gene: TRBV7-2; D gene: NA; clone size: few; J gene: TRBJ2-1; CDR3 DNA: TGTGCCAGCAGTTTAGATGGTCCTTCCTACAATGAGCAGTTCTTC; CDR3 protein: CASSLDGPSYNEQFF
V gene: TRBV7-2; D gene: NA; clone size: many; J gene: TRBJ2-3; CDR3 DNA: TGTGCCAGCAGCTTAGCGCCGTGGGCCGGGGGCACGCAGTATTTT; CDR3 protein: CASSLAPWAGGTQYF
V gene: TRBV29-1; D gene: NA; clone size: NA; J gene: TRBJ1-1; CDR3 DNA: TGCAGCGTTCGCCCAAGATCTCTAGTCTCGAACACTGAAGCTTTCTTT; CDR3 protein: CSVRPRSLVSNTEAFF
V gene: TRBV5-6; D gene: NA; clone size: few; J gene: TRBJ2-7; CDR3 DNA: TGTGCCAGCAGCTTGCTCAAGGGCGAGCAGTACTTC; CDR3 protein: CASSLLKGEQYF
V gene: TRBV9; D gene: NA; clone size: NA; J gene: TRBJ2-1; CDR3 DNA: TGTGCCAGCAGCGTGCCGGGACTGGAAAATGAGCAGTTCTTC; CDR3 protein: CASSVPGLENEQFF
V gene: TRBV4-1; D gene: TRBD2; clone size: NA; J gene: TRBJ2-7; CDR3 DNA: TGCGCCAGCAGCCAAGGAAGGGCTAGCGGCTACTCCTACGAGCAGTACTTC; CDR3 protein: CASSQGRASGYSYEQYF
V gene: TRBV7-8; D gene: NA; clone size: many; J gene: TRBJ1-1; CDR3 DNA: TGTGCCAGCAGCCGATCAGACCGGGGGTACACTGAAGCTTTCTTT; CDR3 protein: CASSRSDRGYTEAFF
V gene: TRBV5-1; D gene: NA; clone size: few; J gene: TRBJ2-5; CDR3 DNA: TGCGCCAGCGGTTCTGGGGGCCAAGAGACCCAGTACTTC; CDR3 protein: CASGSGGQETQYF
V gene: TRBV6-1; D gene: NA; clone size: few; J gene: TRBJ2-1; CDR3 DNA: TGTGCCAGCAACGGACCGGGACTGAGACACAATGAGCAGTTCTTC; CDR3 protein: CASNGPGLRHNEQFF
V gene: TRBV7-8; D gene: TRBD2; clone size: NA; J gene: TRBJ2-1; CDR3 DNA: TGTGCCAGCAGCCCTCAACCGGGGGGACATGAGCAGTTCTTC; CDR3 protein: CASSPQPGGHEQFF
V gene: TRBV20-1; D gene: TRBD2; clone size: few; J gene: TRBJ2-2; CDR3 DNA: TGCAGTGCTAGAGATCCGGGACTAGCGGGGACCACCGGGGAGCTGTTTTTT; CDR3 protein: CSARDPGLAGTTGELFF
V gene: TRBV20-1; D gene: NA; clone size: few; J gene: TRBJ2-7; CDR3 DNA: TGCAGTGCTAGTTTAGGACTTCTGAACTACGAGCAGTACTTC; CDR3 protein: CSASLGLLNYEQYF
V gene: TRBV19; D gene: NA; clone size: NA; J gene: TRBJ2-1; CDR3 DNA: TGTGCCAGTAGTAGGCCGGGGGGCATTTACAATGAGCAGTTCTTC; CDR3 protein: CASSRPGGIYNEQFF
V gene: TRBV29-1; D gene: TRBD2; clone size: many; J gene: TRBJ2-7; CDR3 DNA: TGCAGCGTGAAGCGGGAGGGCCGTTCCTACGAGCAGTACTTC; CDR3 protein: CSVKREGRSYEQYF
V gene: TRBV12-3/TRBV12-4; D gene: NA; clone size: many; J gene: TRBJ2-1; CDR3 DNA: TGTGCCAGCAGCAACTCAAATGAGCAGTTCTTC; CDR3 protein: CASSNSNEQFF
V gene: TRBV7-9; D gene: NA; clone size: NA; J gene: TRBJ2-3; CDR3 DNA: TGTGCCAGCAGCTCTGGCAGCAGGGGCACAGATACGCAGTATTTT; CDR3 protein: CASSSGSRGTDTQYF
V gene: TRBV5-3; D gene: NA; clone size: NA; J gene: TRBJ1-2; CDR3 DNA: TGTGCCAGAAGCCTCTGGACGGTAAACTATGGCTACACCTTC; CDR3 protein: CARSLWTVNYGYTF
V gene: TRBV4-1; D gene: TRBD1; clone size: few; J gene: TRBJ1-4; CDR3 DNA: TGCGCCAGCAGCCAAGGCCGACAGGGGTTCGGGGAAAAACTGTTTTTT; CDR3 protein: CASSQGRQGFGEKLFF
V gene: TRBV5-1; D gene: NA; clone size: few; J gene: TRBJ2-1; CDR3 DNA: TGCGCCAGCAGCTTGGGTCCGGGGCAACGCAACAATGAGCAGTTCTTC; CDR3 protein: CASSLGPGQRNNEQFF
V gene: TRBV15; D gene: NA; clone size: few; J gene: TRBJ2-6; CDR3 DNA: TGTGCCACCAGCAGAGATTTGTCCGGGGCCAACGTCCTGACTTTC; CDR3 protein: CATSRDLSGANVLTF
V gene: TRBV6-1; D gene: NA; clone size: few; J gene: TRBJ2-6; CDR3 DNA: TGTGCCAGCAGTACCCCCTCTGGGGCCAACGTCCTGACTTTC; CDR3 protein: CASSTPSGANVLTF
V gene: TRBV10-3; D gene: NA; clone size: NA; J gene: TRBJ2-2; CDR3 DNA: TGTGCCATCATGGAAAGCCAGTCCGGGGAGCTGTTTTTT; CDR3 protein: CAIMESQSGELFF
V gene: TRBV9; D gene: TRBD2; clone size: NA; J gene: TRBJ2-1; CDR3 DNA: TGTGCCAGCAGGGGACTAGCGGGAGTTGCAACCTACAATGAGCAGTTCTTC; CDR3 protein: CASRGLAGVATYNEQFF
V gene: TRBV7-2; D gene: NA; clone size: few; J gene: TRBJ2-7; CDR3 DNA: TGTGCCAGCAGCAATGCCTACGAGCAGTACTTC; CDR3 protein: CASSNAYEQYF
V gene: TRBV20-1; D gene: NA; clone size: NA; J gene: TRBJ2-1; CDR3 DNA: TGCAGTGCTAGAGACTTAGCGTCGTACAATGAGCAGTTCTTC; CDR3 protein: CSARDLASYNEQFF
V gene: TRBV29-1; D gene: TRBD2; clone size: few; J gene: TRBJ2-1; CDR3 DNA: TGCAGCGGGGGACTAGCGGAGCAGTTCTTC; CDR3 protein: CSGGLAEQFF
V gene: TRBV2; D gene: NA; clone size: NA; J gene: TRBJ1-5; CDR3 DNA: TGTGCCAGCAGTGAAGCGAGGGGCCAGCCCCAGCATTTT; CDR3 protein: CASSEARGQPQHF
V gene: TRBV12-3/TRBV12-4; D gene: TRBD1; clone size: NA; J gene: TRBJ1-2; CDR3 DNA: TGTGCCAGCAGCCAACGCTCCCGGGACAGGGGGCGATACACCTTC; CDR3 protein: CASSQRSRDRGRYTF
V gene: TRBV20-1; D gene: TRBD2; clone size: NA; J gene: TRBJ2-2; CDR3 DNA: TGCAGTGCTAGAGATCCTAAGAGCGGGAAGAACACCGGGGAGCTGTTTTTT; CDR3 protein: CSARDPKSGKNTGELFF
V gene: TRBV9; D gene: TRBD1; clone size: few; J gene: TRBJ2-7; CDR3 DNA: TGTGCCAGCAGCCCCAGAGATGGACAGGGGAGCTCCTACGAGCAGTACTTC; CDR3 protein: CASSPRDGQGSSYEQYF
V gene: TRBV12-3/TRBV12-4; D gene: NA; clone size: few; J gene: TRBJ2-2; CDR3 DNA: TGTGCCAGCAGTGGTACCGGGACGATTAGGGTCGGGGAGCTGTTTTTT; CDR3 protein: CASSGTGTIRVGELFF
V gene: TRBV5-5; D gene: NA; clone size: NA; J gene: TRBJ2-7; CDR3 DNA: TGTGCCAGCAGCTTAACGGGTTCCAGCTCCTACGAGCAGTACTTC; CDR3 protein: CASSLTGSSSYEQYF
V gene: TRBV5-1; D gene: NA; clone size: NA; J gene: TRBJ2-1; CDR3 DNA: TGCGCCAGCAGCTTGACCACCTTGGGCCAGGGGGGATCTCGGCAGTTCTTC; CDR3 protein: CASSLTTLGQGGSRQFF
V gene: TRBV5-1; D gene: TRBD1; clone size: few; J gene: TRBJ2-7; CDR3 DNA: TGCGCCAGCAGCTTAGAAGGGACAGGGGACGAGCAGTACTTC; CDR3 protein: CASSLEGTGDEQYF
V gene: TRBV7-9; D gene: TRBD1; clone size: NA; J gene: TRBJ2-2; CDR3 DNA: TGTGCCAGCAGCTTAGACGGGACAGGGGCCGCCGGGGAGCTGTTTTTT; CDR3 protein: CASSLDGTGAAGELFF
V gene: TRBV6-5; D gene: NA; clone size: few; J gene: TRBJ2-5; CDR3 DNA: TGTGCCAGCAGTTATGGCTCAGTTTGGGAGACCCAGTACTTC; CDR3 protein: CASSYGSVWETQYF
V gene: TRBV6-1; D gene: TRBD2; clone size: NA; J gene: TRBJ2-2; CDR3 DNA: TGTGCCAGCAGGGCTAGCGGTAACACCGGGGAGCTGTTTTTT; CDR3 protein: CASRASGNTGELFF
V gene: TRBV27; D gene: TRBD2; clone size: NA; J gene: TRBJ2-3; CDR3 DNA: TGTGCCAGCAGTCTAGCGGGATACTACGCAGATACGCAGTATTTT; CDR3 protein: CASSLAGYYADTQYF
V gene: TRBV10-3; D gene: NA; clone size: NA; J gene: TRBJ2-5; CDR3 DNA: TGTGCCATCAGTGAGGCGGTTCAAGAGACCCAGTACTTC; CDR3 protein: CAISEAVQETQYF
V gene: TRBV20-1; D gene: NA; clone size: NA; J gene: TRBJ2-1; CDR3 DNA: TGCAGTGCTAGAGATAGCGGACCGAGGGGCCTGGGAAATGAGCAGTTCTTC; CDR3 protein: CSARDSGPRGLGNEQFF
V gene: TRBV6-9; D gene: NA; clone size: few; J gene: TRBJ2-7; CDR3 DNA: TGTGCCAGCAGGGAACTTTCCTACGAGCAGTACTTC; CDR3 protein: CASRELSYEQYF
V gene: TRBV30; D gene: NA; clone size: NA; J gene: TRBJ2-7; CDR3 DNA: TGTGCCTGGAGTGACACTATGTCGCAGTACTTC; CDR3 protein: CAWSDTMSQYF
V gene: TRBV5-6; D gene: NA; clone size: NA; J gene: TRBJ2-7; CDR3 DNA: TGTGCCAGCAAAACCGGAGACTACGAGCAGTACTTC; CDR3 protein: CASKTGDYEQYF
V gene: TRBV5-1; D gene: TRBD2; clone size: NA; J gene: TRBJ2-3; CDR3 DNA: TGCGCCAGCAGCGCCCGGGAGGTAGGGACAGATACGCAGTATTTT; CDR3 protein: CASSAREVGTDTQYF
V gene: TRBV13; D gene: TRBD2; clone size: NA; J gene: TRBJ2-1; CDR3 DNA: TGTGCCAGCGTCACGAGGACTAGCGGGGTGGGTGAGCAGTTCTTC; CDR3 protein: CASVTRTSGVGEQFF
V gene: TRBV9; D gene: TRBD1; clone size: few; J gene: TRBJ2-7; CDR3 DNA: TGTGCCAGCAGCGCCTCGGGACAGACCTACGAGCAGTACTTC; CDR3 protein: CASSASGQTYEQYF
V gene: TRBV3-1; D gene: TRBD2; clone size: NA; J gene: TRBJ2-1; CDR3 DNA: TGTGCCAGCAGCCAAGGAAGGCTAGCGGGGGGGCTAAGAACCTACAATGAGCAGTTCTTC; CDR3 protein: CASSQGRLAGGLRTYNEQFF
V gene: TRBV5-1; D gene: NA; clone size: NA; J gene: TRBJ2-3; CDR3 DNA: TGCGCCAGCAGCTTGGTAGGTCTCGCACGCACAGATACGCAGTATTTT; CDR3 protein: CASSLVGLARTDTQYF
V gene: TRBV7-2; D gene: NA; clone size: NA; J gene: TRBJ2-1; CDR3 DNA: TGTGCCAGCAGCCCTCGTACGGGGAGCAATGAGCAGTTCTTC; CDR3 protein: CASSPRTGSNEQFF
V gene: TRBV20-1; D gene: TRBD2; clone size: NA; J gene: TRBJ2-7; CDR3 DNA: TGCAGTGCTAGGACTAGCGGGAGAGGGTTCGAGCAGTACTTC; CDR3 protein: CSARTSGRGFEQYF